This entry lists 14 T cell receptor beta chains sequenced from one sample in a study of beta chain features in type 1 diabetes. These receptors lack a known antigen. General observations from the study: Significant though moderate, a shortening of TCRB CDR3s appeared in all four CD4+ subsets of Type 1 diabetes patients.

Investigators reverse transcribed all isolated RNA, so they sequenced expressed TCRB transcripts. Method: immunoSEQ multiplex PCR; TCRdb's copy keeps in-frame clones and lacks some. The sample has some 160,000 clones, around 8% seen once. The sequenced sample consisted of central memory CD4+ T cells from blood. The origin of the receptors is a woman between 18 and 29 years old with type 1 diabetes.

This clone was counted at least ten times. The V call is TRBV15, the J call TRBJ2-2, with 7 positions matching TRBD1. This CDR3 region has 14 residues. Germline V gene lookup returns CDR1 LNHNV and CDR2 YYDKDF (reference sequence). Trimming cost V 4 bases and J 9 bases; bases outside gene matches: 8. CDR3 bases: TGTGCCACCAGCACAAGGGACAGTAGAAGGGAGCTGTTTTTT. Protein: CATSTRDSRRELFF.

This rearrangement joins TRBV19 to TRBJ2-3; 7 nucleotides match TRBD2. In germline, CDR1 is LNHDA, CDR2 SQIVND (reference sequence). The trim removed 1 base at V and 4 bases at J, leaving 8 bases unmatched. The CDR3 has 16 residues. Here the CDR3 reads CASSIGGGTTPDTQYF. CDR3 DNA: TGTGCCAGTAGTATAGGGGGGGGAACCACGCCAGATACGCAGTATTTT.

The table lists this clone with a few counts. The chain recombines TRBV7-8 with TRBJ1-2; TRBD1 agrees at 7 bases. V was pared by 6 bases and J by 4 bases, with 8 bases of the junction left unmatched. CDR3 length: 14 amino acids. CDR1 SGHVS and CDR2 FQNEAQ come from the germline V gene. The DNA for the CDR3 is TGTGCCAGCAGTCAACAGGGGCACCCCTATGGCTACACCTTC. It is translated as CASSQQGHPYGYTF. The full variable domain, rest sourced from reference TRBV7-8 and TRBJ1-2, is GAGVSQSPRYKVAKRGQDVALRCDPISGHVSLFWYQQALGQGPEFLTYFQNEAQLDKSGLPSDRFFAERPEGSVSTLKIQRTQQEDSAVYLCASSQQGHPYGYTFGSGTRLTVV.

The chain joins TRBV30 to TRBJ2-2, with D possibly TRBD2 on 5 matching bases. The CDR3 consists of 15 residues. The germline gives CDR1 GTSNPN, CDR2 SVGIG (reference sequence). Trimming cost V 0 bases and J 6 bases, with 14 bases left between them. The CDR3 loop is CAWSVERRWSGELFF. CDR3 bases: TGTGCCTGGAGTGTAGAGCGGCGGTGGTCCGGGGAGCTGTTTTTT. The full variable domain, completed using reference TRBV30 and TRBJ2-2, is SQTIHQWPATLVQPVGSPLSLECTVEGTSNPNLYWYRQAAGRGLQLLFYSVGIGQISSEVPQNLSASRPQDRQFILSSKKLLLSDSGFYLCAWSVERRWSGELFFGEGSRLTVL.

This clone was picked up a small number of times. DNA for the CDR3: TGCGCCAGCAGCCTCACTACCCGACGGGTGAACACTGAAGCTTTCTTT. It is translated as CASSLTTRRVNTEAFF. This chain links TRBV4-3 with TRBJ1-1; D is undetermined. CDR1 and CDR2 (germline): LGHNA, YSLEER. The ends were cut back, 4 bases at V and 0 bases at J, with 15 bases in the middle. This CDR3 is built from 16 residues.

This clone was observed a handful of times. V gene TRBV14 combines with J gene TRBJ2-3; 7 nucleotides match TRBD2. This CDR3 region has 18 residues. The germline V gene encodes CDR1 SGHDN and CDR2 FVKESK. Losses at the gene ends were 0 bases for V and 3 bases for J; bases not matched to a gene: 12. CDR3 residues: CASSQDSRWGGVTDTQYF. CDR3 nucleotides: TGTGCCAGCAGCCAAGATTCCCGATGGGGGGGAGTGACAGATACGCAGTATTTT.

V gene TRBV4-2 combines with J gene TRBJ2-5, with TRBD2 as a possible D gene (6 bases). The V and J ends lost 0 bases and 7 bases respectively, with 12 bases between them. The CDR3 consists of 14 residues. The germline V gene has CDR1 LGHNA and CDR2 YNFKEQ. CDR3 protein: CASSQETSIGTQYF. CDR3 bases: TGTGCCAGCAGCCAAGAAACTAGCATTGGGACCCAGTACTTC.

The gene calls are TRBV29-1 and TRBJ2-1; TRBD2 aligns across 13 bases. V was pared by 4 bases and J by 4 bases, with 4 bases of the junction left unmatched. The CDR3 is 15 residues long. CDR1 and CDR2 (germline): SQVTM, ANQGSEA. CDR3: CSVATSGGLYNEQFF. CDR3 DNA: TGCAGCGTTGCGACTAGCGGGGGGCTTTACAATGAGCAGTTCTTC.

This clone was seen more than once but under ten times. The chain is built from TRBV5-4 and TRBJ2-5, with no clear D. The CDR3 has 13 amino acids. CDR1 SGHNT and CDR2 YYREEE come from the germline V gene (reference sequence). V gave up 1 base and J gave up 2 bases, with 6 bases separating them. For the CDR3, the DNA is TGTGCCAGCAGCTTGCCGCGGCAAGAGACCCAGTACTTC. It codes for CASSLPRQETQYF. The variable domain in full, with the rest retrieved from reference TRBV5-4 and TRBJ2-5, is ETGVTQSPTHLIKTRGQQVTLRCSSQSGHNTVSWYQQALGQGPQFIFQYYREEENGRGNFPPRFSGLQFPNYSSELNVNALELDDSALYLCASSLPRQETQYFGPGTRLLVL.

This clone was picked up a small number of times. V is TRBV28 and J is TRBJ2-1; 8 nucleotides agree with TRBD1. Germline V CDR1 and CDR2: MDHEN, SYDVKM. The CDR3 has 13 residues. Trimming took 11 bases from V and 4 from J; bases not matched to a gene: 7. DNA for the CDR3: TGTGCCTGGGGGCAGGGGGCTTACAATGAGCAGTTCTTC. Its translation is CAWGQGAYNEQFF.

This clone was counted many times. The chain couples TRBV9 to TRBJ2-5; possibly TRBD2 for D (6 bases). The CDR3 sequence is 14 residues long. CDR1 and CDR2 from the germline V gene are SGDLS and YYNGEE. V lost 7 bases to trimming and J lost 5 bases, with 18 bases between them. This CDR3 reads CASSSEVTRETQYF. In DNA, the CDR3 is TGTGCCAGCTCTAGCGAGGTAACAAGGGAGACCCAGTACTTC.

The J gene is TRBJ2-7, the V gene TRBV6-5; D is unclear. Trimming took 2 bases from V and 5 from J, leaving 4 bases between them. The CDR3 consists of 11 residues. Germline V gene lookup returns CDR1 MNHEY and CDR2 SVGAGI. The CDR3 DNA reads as TGTGCCAGCAGTTACCTCCACGAGCAGTACTTC. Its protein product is CASSYLHEQYF.

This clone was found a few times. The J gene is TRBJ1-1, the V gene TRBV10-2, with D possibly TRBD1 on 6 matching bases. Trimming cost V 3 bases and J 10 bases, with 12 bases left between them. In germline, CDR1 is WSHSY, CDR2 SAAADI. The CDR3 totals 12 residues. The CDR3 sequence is CASSEQGVRAFF. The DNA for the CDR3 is TGCGCCAGCAGTGAACAGGGTGTGCGAGCTTTCTTT.

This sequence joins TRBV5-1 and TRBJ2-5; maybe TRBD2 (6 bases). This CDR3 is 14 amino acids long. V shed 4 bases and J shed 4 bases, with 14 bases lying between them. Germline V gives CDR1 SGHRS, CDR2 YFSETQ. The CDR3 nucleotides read TGCGCCAGCAGCGACTTGGCGGGGAGAGAGACCCAGTACTTC. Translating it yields CASSDLAGRETQYF.